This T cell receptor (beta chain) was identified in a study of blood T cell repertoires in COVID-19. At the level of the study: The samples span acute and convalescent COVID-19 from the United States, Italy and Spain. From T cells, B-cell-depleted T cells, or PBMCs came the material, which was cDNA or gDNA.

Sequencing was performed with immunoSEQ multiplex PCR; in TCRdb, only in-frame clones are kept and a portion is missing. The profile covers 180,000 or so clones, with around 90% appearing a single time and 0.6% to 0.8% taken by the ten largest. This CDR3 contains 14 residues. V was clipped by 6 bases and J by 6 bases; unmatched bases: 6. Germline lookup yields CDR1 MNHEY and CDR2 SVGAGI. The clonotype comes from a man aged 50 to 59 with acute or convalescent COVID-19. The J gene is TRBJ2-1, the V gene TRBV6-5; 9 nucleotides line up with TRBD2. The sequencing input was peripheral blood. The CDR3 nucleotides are TGTGCCAGCAGCCGCAGCGGGAGGACCAATGAGCAGTTCTTC. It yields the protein CASSRSGRTNEQFF.